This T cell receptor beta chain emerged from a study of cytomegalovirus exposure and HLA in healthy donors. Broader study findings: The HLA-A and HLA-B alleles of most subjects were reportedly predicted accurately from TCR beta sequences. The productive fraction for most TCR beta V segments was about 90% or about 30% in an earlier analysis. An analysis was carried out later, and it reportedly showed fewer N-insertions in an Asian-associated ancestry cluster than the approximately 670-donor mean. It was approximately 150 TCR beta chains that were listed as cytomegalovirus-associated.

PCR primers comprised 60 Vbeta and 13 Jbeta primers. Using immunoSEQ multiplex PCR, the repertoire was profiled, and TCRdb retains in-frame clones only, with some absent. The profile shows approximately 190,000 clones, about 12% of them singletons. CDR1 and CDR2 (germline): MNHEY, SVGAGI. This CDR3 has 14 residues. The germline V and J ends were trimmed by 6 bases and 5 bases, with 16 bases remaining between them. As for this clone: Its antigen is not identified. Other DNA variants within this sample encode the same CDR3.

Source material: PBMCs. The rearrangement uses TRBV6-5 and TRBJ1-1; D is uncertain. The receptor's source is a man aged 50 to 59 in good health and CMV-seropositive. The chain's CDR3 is CASSRSAPGTEAFF. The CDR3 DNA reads TGTGCCAGCAGCCGCTCGGCACCGGGGACTGAAGCTTTCTTT.